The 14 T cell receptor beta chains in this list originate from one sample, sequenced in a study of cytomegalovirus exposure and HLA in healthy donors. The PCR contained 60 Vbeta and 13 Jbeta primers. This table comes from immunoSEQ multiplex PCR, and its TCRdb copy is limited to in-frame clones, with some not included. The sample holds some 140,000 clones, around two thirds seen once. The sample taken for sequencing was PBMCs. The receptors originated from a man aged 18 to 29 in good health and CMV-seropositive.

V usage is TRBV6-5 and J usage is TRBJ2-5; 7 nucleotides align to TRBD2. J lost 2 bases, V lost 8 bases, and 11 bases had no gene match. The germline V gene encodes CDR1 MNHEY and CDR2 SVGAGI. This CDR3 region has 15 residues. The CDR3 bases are TGTGCCAGCTGGGCTAGCGGAGCTCCTCAAGAGACCCAGTACTTC. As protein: CASWASGAPQETQYF.

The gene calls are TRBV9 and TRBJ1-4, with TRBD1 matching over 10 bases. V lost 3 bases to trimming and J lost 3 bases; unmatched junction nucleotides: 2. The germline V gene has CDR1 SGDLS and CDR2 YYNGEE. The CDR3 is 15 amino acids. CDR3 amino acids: CASSDDRGPNEKLFF. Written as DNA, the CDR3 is TGTGCCAGCAGCGACGACAGGGGGCCTAATGAAAAACTGTTTTTT.

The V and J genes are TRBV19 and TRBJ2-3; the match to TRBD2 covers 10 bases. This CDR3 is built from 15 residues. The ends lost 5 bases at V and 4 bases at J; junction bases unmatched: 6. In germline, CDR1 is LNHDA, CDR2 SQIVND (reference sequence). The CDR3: CASSVSSGGSDTQYF. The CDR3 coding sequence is TGTGCCAGTAGTGTTTCTAGCGGGGGTTCAGATACGCAGTATTTT. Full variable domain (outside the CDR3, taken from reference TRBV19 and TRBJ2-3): DGGITQSPKYLFRKEGQNVTLSCEQNLNHDAMYWYRQDPGQGLRLIYYSQIVNDFQKGDIAEGYSVSREKKESFPLTVTSAQKNPTAFYLCASSVSSGGSDTQYFGPGTRLTVL.

The CDR3 nucleotides read TGTGCCAGCAGTTCTCCCGGCAGGGGGCGAGGGTACGAGCAGTACTTC. Its protein product is CASSSPGRGRGYEQYF. The chain combines TRBV27 with TRBJ2-7, with 8 bases lining up with TRBD1. The CDR3 runs 16 residues. The junction had 12 bases not matched to a gene; V was cut back by 4 bases and J by 4 bases. Germline V gene data show CDR1 as MNHEY and CDR2 as SMNVEV (reference sequence).

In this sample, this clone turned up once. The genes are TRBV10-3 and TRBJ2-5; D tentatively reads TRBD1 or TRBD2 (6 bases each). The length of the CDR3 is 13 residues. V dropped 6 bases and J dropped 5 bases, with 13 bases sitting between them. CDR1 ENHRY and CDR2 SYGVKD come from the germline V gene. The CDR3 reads CAIREGDSETQYF. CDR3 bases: TGTGCCATCAGGGAGGGGGACTCGGAGACCCAGTACTTC.

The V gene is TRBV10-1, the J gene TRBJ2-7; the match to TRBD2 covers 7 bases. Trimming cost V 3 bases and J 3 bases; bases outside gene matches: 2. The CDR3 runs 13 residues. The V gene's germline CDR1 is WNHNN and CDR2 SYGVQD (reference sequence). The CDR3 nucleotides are TGCGCCAGCAGTGACACGGGGGGCTACGAGCAGTACTTC. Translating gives CASSDTGGYEQYF.

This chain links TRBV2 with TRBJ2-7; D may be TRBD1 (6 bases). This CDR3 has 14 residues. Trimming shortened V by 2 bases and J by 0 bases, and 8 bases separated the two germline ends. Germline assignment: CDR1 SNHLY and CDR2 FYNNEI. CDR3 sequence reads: CASSERGSSYEQYF. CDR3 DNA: TGTGCCAGCAGTGAAAGGGGGAGCTCCTACGAGCAGTACTTC.

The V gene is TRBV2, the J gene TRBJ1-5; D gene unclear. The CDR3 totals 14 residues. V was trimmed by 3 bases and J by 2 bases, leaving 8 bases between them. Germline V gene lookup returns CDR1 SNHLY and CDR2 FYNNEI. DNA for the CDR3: TGTGCCAGCAGTGATGTCGGGGGCAATCAGCCCCAGCATTTT. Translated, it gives CASSDVGGNQPQHF.

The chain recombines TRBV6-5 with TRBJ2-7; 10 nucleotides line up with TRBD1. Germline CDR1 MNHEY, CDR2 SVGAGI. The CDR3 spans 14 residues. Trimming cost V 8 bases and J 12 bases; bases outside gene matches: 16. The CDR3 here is CASRRPGQGVGLYF. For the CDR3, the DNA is TGTGCCAGCCGCCGGCCTGGACAGGGGGTAGGTCTGTACTTC.

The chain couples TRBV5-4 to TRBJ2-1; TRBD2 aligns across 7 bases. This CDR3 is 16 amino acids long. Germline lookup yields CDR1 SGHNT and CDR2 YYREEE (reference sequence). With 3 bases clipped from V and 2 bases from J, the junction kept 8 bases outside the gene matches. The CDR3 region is CASSSIGRETYNEQFF. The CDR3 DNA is TGTGCCAGCAGCTCTATCGGGCGGGAGACCTACAATGAGCAGTTCTTC.

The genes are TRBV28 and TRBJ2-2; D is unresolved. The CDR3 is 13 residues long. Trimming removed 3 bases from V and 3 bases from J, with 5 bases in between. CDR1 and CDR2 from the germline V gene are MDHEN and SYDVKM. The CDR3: CASSFFDTGELFF. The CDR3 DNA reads TGTGCCAGCAGTTTCTTTGACACCGGGGAGCTGTTTTTT.

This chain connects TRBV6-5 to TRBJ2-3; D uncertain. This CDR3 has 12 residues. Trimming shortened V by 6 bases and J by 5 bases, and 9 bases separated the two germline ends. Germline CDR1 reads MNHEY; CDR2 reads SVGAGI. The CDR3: CASRPPGDTQYF. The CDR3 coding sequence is TGTGCCAGCAGGCCTCCGGGAGATACGCAGTATTTT.

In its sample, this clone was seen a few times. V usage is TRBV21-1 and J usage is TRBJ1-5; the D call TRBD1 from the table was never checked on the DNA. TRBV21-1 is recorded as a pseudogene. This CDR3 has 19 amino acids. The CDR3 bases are TGTGCCAGCAGTGAACTGGGGACAGGGCCTCCCTATAGCAATCAGCCCCAGCATTTT. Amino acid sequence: CASSELGTGPPYSNQPQHF.

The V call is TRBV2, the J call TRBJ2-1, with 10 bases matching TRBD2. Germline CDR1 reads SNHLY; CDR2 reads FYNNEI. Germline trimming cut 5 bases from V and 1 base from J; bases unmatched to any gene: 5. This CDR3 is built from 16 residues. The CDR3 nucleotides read TGTGCCAGCAGTCATGAGACTAGCGGGTCCTACAATGAGCAGTTCTTC. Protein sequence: CASSHETSGSYNEQFF.